The sequence of this TCR beta chain was determined in a study of T-cell reconstitution after alpha-beta-depleted transplantation in children (dated by TCRdb to 2016 to 2017). In terms of the full investigation: The study quantitatively tracked T-cell immune reconstitution after TCRalphabeta/CD19-depleted allogeneic hematopoietic cell transplantation in children using TCR repertoire profiling.

As regards this clonotype: It lacks a known antigen. It has no much larger one-base neighbor in the sample; base qualities were not kept.

CDR1 is given as SQVTM and CDR2 as ANQGSEA, both from the germline V gene. The CDR3 contains 14 residues, cysteine and phenylalanine counted. The read is trimmed to its CDR3 DNA, 42 bases read in frame from base 1. Compared with germline, V lacks 4 bases and J lacks 7 bases; bases without a gene match: 5. Libraries were constructed by PCR. The sequencing machine was an Illumina HiSeq 2500. TCR libraries were prepared with molecular barcoding, using unique molecular identifiers to normalize TCRbeta repertoire quantification. TCRdb passed the public sequencing reads through fastp at Q25 and MiXCR, retaining productive beta sequences. Every distinct CDR3 protein forms one entry, paired with its most common genes and DNA. The sample table contains approximately 400,000 distinct CDR3 sequences; only one count was recorded for about a tenth of them. The ten largest clones capture 5% to 6.5% of the sample.

This clonotype was obtained from a human donor who donated a stem cell graft to a child with acute myeloid leukemia. The chain uses TRBV29-1 and TRBJ2-1, with 12 junctional bases fitting TRBD2. This sample comprised PBMCs from the stem cell graft donor, obtained from the stem cell graft. The CDR3 protein sequence reads: CSVGGLAGINEQFF. The DNA sequence reads TGCAGCGTTGGTGGACTAGCGGGAATAAATGAGCAGTTCTTC.